This TCR beta chain was sequenced for a study of blood T cell repertoires in COVID-19. Background on the study: From the United States, Italy and Spain came samples of acute and convalescent COVID-19. T cells, B-cell-depleted T cells, or PBMCs supplied cDNA or gDNA.

Germline values: CDR1 LGHDT, CDR2 YNNKEL (reference sequence). V shed 4 bases, J shed 4 bases, and the junction held 3 bases outside the gene matches. The CDR3 contains 16 residues. Original handling: Estimation of nucleated cell counts relied on the amplification of reference gene primers. Profiled with immunoSEQ multiplex PCR; TCRdb holds only in-frame clones, not every one. The V and J calls and clone size are taken from that table; D and trimming were inferred from the DNA. Counted here are some 150,000 clones, approximately 86% occurring once; the ten biggest clones make up about 2.5%. This clonotype was sampled from a woman aged 70-85 years with acute or convalescent COVID-19. The sequencing input was peripheral blood. J is TRBJ2-3 and V is TRBV3-1 (or the pseudogene TRBV3-2); TRBD2 aligns across 15 bases. CDR3 DNA sequence: TGTGCCAGCAGCCGCCGGACTAGCGGGGGGGCAGATACGCAGTATTTT. Translating it yields CASSRRTSGGADTQYF.